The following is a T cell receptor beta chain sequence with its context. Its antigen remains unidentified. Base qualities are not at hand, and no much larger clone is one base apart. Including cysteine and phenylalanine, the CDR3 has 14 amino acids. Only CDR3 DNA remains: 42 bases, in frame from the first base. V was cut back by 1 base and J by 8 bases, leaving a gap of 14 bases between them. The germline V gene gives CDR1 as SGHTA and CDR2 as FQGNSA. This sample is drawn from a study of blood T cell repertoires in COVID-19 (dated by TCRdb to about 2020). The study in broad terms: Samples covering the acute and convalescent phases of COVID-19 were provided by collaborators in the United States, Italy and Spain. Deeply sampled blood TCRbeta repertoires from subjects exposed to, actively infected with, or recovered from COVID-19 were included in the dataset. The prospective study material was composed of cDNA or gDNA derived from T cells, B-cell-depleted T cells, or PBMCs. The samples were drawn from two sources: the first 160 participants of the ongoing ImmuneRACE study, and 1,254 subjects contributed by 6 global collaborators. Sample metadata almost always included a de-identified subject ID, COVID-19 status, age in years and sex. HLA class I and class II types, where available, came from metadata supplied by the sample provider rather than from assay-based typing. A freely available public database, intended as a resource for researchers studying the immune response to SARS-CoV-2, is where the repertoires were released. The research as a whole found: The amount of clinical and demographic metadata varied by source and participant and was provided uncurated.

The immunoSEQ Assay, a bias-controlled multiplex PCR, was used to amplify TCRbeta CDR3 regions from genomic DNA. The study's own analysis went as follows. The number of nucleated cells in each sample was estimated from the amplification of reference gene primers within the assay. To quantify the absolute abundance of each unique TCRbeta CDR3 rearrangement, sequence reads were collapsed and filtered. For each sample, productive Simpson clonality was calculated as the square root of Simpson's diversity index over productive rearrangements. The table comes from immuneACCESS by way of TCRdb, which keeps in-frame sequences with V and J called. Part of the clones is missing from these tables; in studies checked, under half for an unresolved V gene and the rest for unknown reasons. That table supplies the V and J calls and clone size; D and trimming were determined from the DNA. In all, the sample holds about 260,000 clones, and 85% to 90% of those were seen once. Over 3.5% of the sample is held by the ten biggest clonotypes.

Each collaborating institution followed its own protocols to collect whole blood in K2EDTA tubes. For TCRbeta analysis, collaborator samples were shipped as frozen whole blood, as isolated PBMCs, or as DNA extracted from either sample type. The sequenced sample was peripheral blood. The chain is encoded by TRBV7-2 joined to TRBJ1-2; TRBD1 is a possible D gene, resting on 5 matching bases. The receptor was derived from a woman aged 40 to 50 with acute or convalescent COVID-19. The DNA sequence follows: TGTGCCAGCAGCTTAGGGCCGACCGGGGGAGGCTACACCTTC. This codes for CASSLGPTGGGYTF.